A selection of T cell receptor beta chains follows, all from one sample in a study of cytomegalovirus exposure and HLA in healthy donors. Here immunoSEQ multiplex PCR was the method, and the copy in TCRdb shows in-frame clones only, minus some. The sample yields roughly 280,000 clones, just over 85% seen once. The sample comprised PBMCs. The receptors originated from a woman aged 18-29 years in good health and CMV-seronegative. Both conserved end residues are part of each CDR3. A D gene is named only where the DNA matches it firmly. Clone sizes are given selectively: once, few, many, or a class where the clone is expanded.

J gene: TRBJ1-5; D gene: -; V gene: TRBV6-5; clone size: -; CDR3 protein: CASSQLQGNPQHF; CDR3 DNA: TGTGCCAGCAGCCAGCTTCAGGGAAATCCCCAGCATTTT
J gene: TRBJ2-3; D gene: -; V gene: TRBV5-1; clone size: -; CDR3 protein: CASSLAGGDTDTQYF; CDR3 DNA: TGCGCCAGCAGCTTGGCCGGCGGGGACACAGATACGCAGTATTTT
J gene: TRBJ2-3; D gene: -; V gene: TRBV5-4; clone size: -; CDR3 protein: CASFGGGSGTDTQYF; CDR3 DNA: TGTGCCAGCTTTGGGGGCGGGAGTGGCACAGATACGCAGTATTTT
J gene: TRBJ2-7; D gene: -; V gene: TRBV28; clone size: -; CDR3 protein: CASNRFPEGASEQYF; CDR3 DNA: TGTGCCAGCAACAGATTCCCCGAGGGAGCATCCGAGCAGTACTTC
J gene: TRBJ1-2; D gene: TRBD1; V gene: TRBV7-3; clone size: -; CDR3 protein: CASSQGQTYGYTF; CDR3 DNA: TGTGCCAGCAGTCAGGGACAGACCTATGGCTACACCTTC
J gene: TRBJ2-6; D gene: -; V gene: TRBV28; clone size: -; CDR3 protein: CASSLTGTGSGANVLTF; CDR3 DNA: TGTGCCAGCAGCCTAACCGGGACCGGGAGCGGGGCCAACGTCCTGACTTTC
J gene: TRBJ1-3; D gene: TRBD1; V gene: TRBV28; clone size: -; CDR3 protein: CASGGQGEGNTIYF; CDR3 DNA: TGTGCCAGCGGTGGACAGGGGGAAGGAAACACCATATATTTT
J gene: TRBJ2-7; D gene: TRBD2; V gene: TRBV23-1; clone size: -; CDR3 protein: CASSLTPGLAVF; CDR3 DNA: TGCGCCAGCAGCCTAACACCGGGACTAGCGGTGTTC
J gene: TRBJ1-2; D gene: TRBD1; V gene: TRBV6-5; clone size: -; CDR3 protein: CASSYRGLYTF; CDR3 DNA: TGTGCCAGCAGTTACAGGGGGCTCTACACCTTC
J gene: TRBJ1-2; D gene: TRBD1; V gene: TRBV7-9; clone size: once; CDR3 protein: CASSLAYWTGDLRVYTF; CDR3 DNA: TGTGCCAGCAGCTTAGCGTACTGGACAGGGGATTTAAGAGTCTACACCTTC
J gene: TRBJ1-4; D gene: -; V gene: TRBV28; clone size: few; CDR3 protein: CASSLDNRQLFF; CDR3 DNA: TGTGCCAGCAGTTTGGATAACAGGCAACTGTTTTTT
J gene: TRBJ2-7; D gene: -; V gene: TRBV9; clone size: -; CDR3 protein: CASSLRQDYEQYF; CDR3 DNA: TGTGCCAGCAGCTTACGACAGGACTACGAGCAGTACTTC
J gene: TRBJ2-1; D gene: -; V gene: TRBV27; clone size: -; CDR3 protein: CASSLSASAGNEQFF; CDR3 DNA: TGTGCCAGCAGTTTATCGGCTAGCGCGGGCAATGAGCAGTTCTTC
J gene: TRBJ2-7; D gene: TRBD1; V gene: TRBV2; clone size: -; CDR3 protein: CASFSRTGAYEQYF; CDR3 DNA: TGTGCCAGCTTTTCCCGGACAGGGGCCTACGAGCAGTACTTC
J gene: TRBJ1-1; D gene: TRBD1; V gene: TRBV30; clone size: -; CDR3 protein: CAWSREPWTGRTEAFF; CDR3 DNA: TGTGCCTGGAGTAGGGAACCCTGGACAGGGAGGACAGAAGCTTTCTTT
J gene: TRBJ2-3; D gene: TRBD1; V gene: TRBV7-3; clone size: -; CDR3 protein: CASSDRGGGTDTQYF; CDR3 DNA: TGTGCCAGCTCTGACAGGGGAGGCGGCACAGATACGCAGTATTTT
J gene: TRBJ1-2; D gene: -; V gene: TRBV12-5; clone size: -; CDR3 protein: CASGVGGSGYTF; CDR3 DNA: TGTGCTAGTGGTGTCGGGGGAAGCGGCTACACCTTC
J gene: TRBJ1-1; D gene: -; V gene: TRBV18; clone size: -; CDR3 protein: CASSPSAGHMNTEAFF; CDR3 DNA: TGTGCCAGCTCACCTAGCGCGGGTCACATGAACACTGAAGCTTTCTTT
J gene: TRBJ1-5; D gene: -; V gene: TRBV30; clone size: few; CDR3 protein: CAWSVRRGWPQHF; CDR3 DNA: TGTGCCTGGAGTGTACGGCGAGGGTGGCCCCAGCATTTT
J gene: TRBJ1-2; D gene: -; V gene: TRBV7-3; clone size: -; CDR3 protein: CASSPMVGRGYGYTF; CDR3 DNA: TGTGCCAGCAGCCCAATGGTTGGGAGGGGATATGGCTACACCTTC
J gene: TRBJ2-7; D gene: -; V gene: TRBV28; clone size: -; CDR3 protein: CASSLSAGGSYEQYF; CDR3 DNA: TGTGCCAGCAGTTTATCCGCAGGGGGGAGCTACGAGCAGTACTTC
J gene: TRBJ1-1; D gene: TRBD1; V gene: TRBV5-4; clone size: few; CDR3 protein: CASSRGQGNTEAFF; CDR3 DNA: TGTGCCAGCAGCAGGGGACAGGGGAACACTGAAGCTTTCTTT